This T cell receptor (beta chain) was identified during a study of OX40 agonist ivuxolimab in advanced cancers. Study in general: Given to patients was ivuxolimab, an agonistic anti-OX40 (CD134) antibody. Allowance was made for prior anti-PD-1, anti-PD-L1 or anti-CTLA-4 therapy, and about 40% had some. Study-wide results and caveats: Also present in some nonresponders was a low level of normalized T-cell clonal expansion.

As concerns this clone: The antigen remains undetermined.

Sequencing used immunoSEQ multiplex PCR; TCRdb keeps in-frame clones, though not all of them. The sample holds some 81,000 clones, roughly 84% seen once. Trimming stripped 4 bases from V and 6 bases from J, with 7 bases between. This CDR3 has 12 amino acids. From germline, CDR1 is MDHEN and CDR2 SYDVKM. The chain joins TRBV28 to TRBJ1-3; D not certain. The source material was CD4+ or CD8+ T cells sorted from blood, sampled in a trial of the OX40 agonist ivuxolimab. This TCR derives from an adult with an advanced solid tumor such as melanoma, head and neck, liver or kidney cancer. The CDR3 coding sequence is TGTGCCAGCAGTTCCTCGGTAAACACCATATATTTT. Protein: CASSSSVNTIYF.